The T cell receptor beta chain under discussion was sequenced for a study of CD4 and CD8 cells across lung adenocarcinoma regions. There are 11 residues in the CDR3. The germline V gene encodes CDR1 GTSNPN and CDR2 SVGIG (reference sequence). With V trimmed by 8 bases and J by 2 bases, 3 bases remained unmatched. TCRdb redid the calling of the PCR reads with MiXCR, one entry per CDR3 protein. The sample lists tens of thousands of distinct CDR3 sequences; about 51% were seen once. The rearrangement uses TRBV30 and TRBJ2-7; 7 positions match TRBD1. The sequence came from a male donor with lung adenocarcinoma. The CD4 and CD8 labels of this study may be unreliable. The sequencing input was CD4+ T cells from the center of a lung tumor. The CDR3 loop reads CAHGQAYEQYF. The CDR3 DNA follows: TGTGCCCACGGACAGGCCTACGAGCAGTACTTC.